These T cell receptor beta chains were read from a single sample in a study of identifying expanded T cells in peripheral blood. The protocol was immunoSEQ multiplex PCR, while the TCRdb copy is restricted to in-frame clones and leaves out a portion. The data show 110,000 or so clones, about 88% seen once. Sequencing was performed on blood. The receptor source for this set is a person aged 18-70 years in good health. Both conserved end residues are part of each CDR3. Each record gives: CDR3 length, clone size, V gene, D gene, J gene, CDR3 DNA, CDR3 protein. The D gene is left open where the match is weak. Size tells how often a clone was seen (once, few, many) or the class of an expanded clone, and some rows leave it out.

>10|few|TRBV29-1|NA|TRBJ1-1
TGCAGCGTCGTGGGAGTAGAAGCTTTCTTT
CSVVGVEAFF
>17|NA|TRBV7-2|NA|TRBJ2-7
TGTGCCAGCAGCCCTGACCTCGACACTGCCTCGTCCTACGAGCAGTACTTC
CASSPDLDTASSYEQYF
>15|NA|TRBV13|TRBD1|TRBJ2-7
TGTGCCAGCGCCAGAGGTTCGGACAGGGGCTACGAGCAGTACTTC
CASARGSDRGYEQYF
>17|NA|TRBV5-1|NA|TRBJ2-5
TGCGCCAGCAGCCCCTACCGACAAGCAAAGCTCAAAGAGACCCAGTACTTC
CASSPYRQAKLKETQYF
>14|NA|TRBV5-4|NA|TRBJ2-1
TGTGCCAGCAGCCGACTAGACTCCTACAATGAGCAGTTCTTC
CASSRLDSYNEQFF
>15|NA|TRBV5-5|NA|TRBJ2-2
TGTGCCAGCAGCTTGTTTCAGGGGAGGACCGGGGAGCTGTTTTTT
CASSLFQGRTGELFF
>13|NA|TRBV30|NA|TRBJ1-2
TGTGCCTATACACTCAGGGAGGACTATGGCTACACCTTC
CAYTLREDYGYTF
>14|NA|TRBV10-3|TRBD1|TRBJ2-5
TGTGCCATCAAAGACGACAGGGGACTGGAGACCCAGTACTTC
CAIKDDRGLETQYF
>13|NA|TRBV6-6|TRBD2|TRBJ2-5
TGTGCCAGCAGTTATGGCGGGGGAGAGACCCAGTACTTC
CASSYGGGETQYF
>14|NA|TRBV27|TRBD2|TRBJ2-3
TGTGCCAGCTGGTCTAGCGGGCGCGCGGATACGCAGTATTTT
CASWSSGRADTQYF
>14|NA|TRBV7-3|TRBD1|TRBJ2-3
TGTGCCAGCAGCAACTTTCGGGACAGTAACACGCAGTATTTT
CASSNFRDSNTQYF
>14|NA|TRBV6-5|NA|TRBJ1-4
TGTGCCAGCTCAAACCCCAGGGTTCTTGAAAAACTGTTTTTT
CASSNPRVLEKLFF
>11|NA|TRBV5-5|NA|TRBJ2-1
TGTGCCAGCAGCCGTCCCAATGAGCAGTTCTTC
CASSRPNEQFF
>15|NA|TRBV30|NA|TRBJ2-2
TGTGCCTGGAGTGGAAACAGGGTATCCCCCGGGGAGCTGTTTTTT
CAWSGNRVSPGELFF
>17|NA|TRBV7-8|NA|TRBJ1-6
TGTGCCAGCAGCTCGCTGAAAGTGTACTCCTATAATTCACCCCTCCACTTT
CASSSLKVYSYNSPLHF
>10|NA|TRBV20-1|NA|TRBJ2-5
TGCAGTGCTGAGGTTGAGACCCAGTACTTC
CSAEVETQYF
>14|many|TRBV30|TRBD1|TRBJ2-2
TGTGCCTGGAGAGGACAGGGGAGAACCGGGGAGCTGTTTTTT
CAWRGQGRTGELFF
>14|NA|TRBV5-6|NA|TRBJ2-7
TGTGCCAGCAGCTCAGACACCAGGGGCTACGAGCAGTACTTC
CASSSDTRGYEQYF
>13|NA|TRBV7-9|TRBD1|TRBJ1-2
TGTGCCAGCAGCCTATGGACAGGGGATGGCTACACCTTC
CASSLWTGDGYTF
>13|NA|TRBV25-1|NA|TRBJ2-7
TGTGCCAGCAGCAGGCAAGGGGCCTACGAGCAGTACTTC
CASSRQGAYEQYF
>15|NA|TRBV7-6|TRBD1|TRBJ1-4
TGTGCCAGCAGCTGGAACAGGGGGCACAATGAAAAACTGTTTTTT
CASSWNRGHNEKLFF
>13|few|TRBV6-1|NA|TRBJ1-5
TGTGCCAGCAGTGAACCATTCGGGAGGCCCCAGCATTTT
CASSEPFGRPQHF
>14|NA|TRBV27|NA|TRBJ2-3
TGTGCCAGCAGTCTATTGGGGTGGGCAGATACGCAGTATTTT
CASSLLGWADTQYF
>13|NA|TRBV7-3|TRBD2|TRBJ2-1
TGTGCCAGCAGCCGGGACTACATCAATGAGCAGTTCTTC
CASSRDYINEQFF
>16|few|TRBV30|TRBD1|TRBJ1-4
TGTGCCTGGAGTAGGGAAAGACAGGGGCTCAGTGAAAAACTGTTTTTT
CAWSRERQGLSEKLFF
>15|few|TRBV19|TRBD2|TRBJ2-3
TGTGCCAGTAGTGAACTAGCGGGGAGCACAGATACGCAGTATTTT
CASSELAGSTDTQYF
>12|NA|TRBV6-6|NA|TRBJ1-1
TGTGCCAGCAGTTACTTGTCCACTGAAGCTTTCTTT
CASSYLSTEAFF
>14|NA|TRBV6-5|NA|TRBJ1-4
TGTGCCAGCAGTTACTCGGGGAGGGTCGAAAAACTGTTTTTT
CASSYSGRVEKLFF
>14|NA|TRBV6-5|NA|TRBJ2-3
TGTGCCAGCAGTCCCGGGATGAGCACAGATACGCAGTATTTT
CASSPGMSTDTQYF
>16|NA|TRBV6-6|NA|TRBJ1-1
TGTGCCAGCAGTACGAAACCGGGACACCGGAGCACTGAAGCTTTCTTT
CASSTKPGHRSTEAFF
>14|NA|TRBV19|NA|TRBJ1-5
TGTGCCACCGATGACCCCAGTAGCAATCAGCCCCAGCATTTT
CATDDPSSNQPQHF
>10|NA|TRBV29-1|NA|TRBJ1-2
TGCAGCGGTTTTGGAGGCGGCTACACCTTC
CSGFGGGYTF
>14|NA|TRBV19|TRBD1|TRBJ2-5
TGTGCCAGTAGCCCGGGACAGGGCGGAGAGACCCAGTACTTC
CASSPGQGGETQYF